This T cell receptor beta chain was retrieved from a study of response to subunit inactivated influenza vaccine. Points on this clonotype: Its target is not known.

J lost 6 bases, V lost 10 bases, and 11 bases had no gene match. CDR3 length equals 13 residues. TCRdb recomputed calls from the RT-PCR reads with MiXCR, one row per CDR3 protein. This sample carries 490,000 or so distinct CDR3 sequences, under 9% of them seen once, and the ten largest clones take over 10%. Study conclusions and caveats: The authors offered the suggestion that each seasonal influenza vaccination recruits few new T cells.

The receptor comes from a man aged 50 to 69 who received an inactivated influenza vaccine. The chain links TRBV12-3 or TRBV12-4 to TRBJ2-7; 8 nucleotides line up with TRBD2. The sample consisted of PBMCs from blood, taken roughly 24 months after vaccination. CDR3 coding DNA: TGTGCCACCATGACTAGCGTGGCCCTCGAGCAGTACTTC. Amino acid sequence: CATMTSVALEQYF.